The 24 T cell receptor beta chains given below trace back to one sample, sequenced in a study of blood T cell repertoires in COVID-19. The repertoire was sequenced with immunoSEQ multiplex PCR; TCRdb's copy has only in-frame clones and lacks some. The sample has around 110,000 clones, around 80% seen once; the top ten hold around 7.6%. The material sequenced was peripheral blood. All receptors derive from a man aged 65-85 years with active or convalescent COVID-19.

The CDR3 DNA reads as TGTGCCAGCAGCTCCGAAGTCGGTACGAGGTACTTC. It encodes CASSSEVGTRYF. The chain carries TRBV11-2 and TRBJ2-7, with D uncertain. V dropped 4 bases and J dropped 12 bases, with 16 bases sitting between them. Germline loops: CDR1 SGHAT, CDR2 FQNNGV. There are 12 residues in the CDR3.

As DNA, the CDR3 is TGTGCCAGCAGCCAAGGAGACAGGGGTAACTATGGCTACACCTTC. Protein: CASSQGDRGNYGYTF. V gene TRBV3-1 (or the pseudogene TRBV3-2) combines with J gene TRBJ1-2, with 8 positions matching TRBD1. Germline CDR1 reads LGHDT; CDR2 reads YNNKEL (reference sequence). V lost 1 base to trimming and J lost 1 base; unmatched junction nucleotides: 2. This CDR3 has 15 residues.

This clone has just a few counts. V gene TRBV7-9 combines with J gene TRBJ1-2; 9 bases map to TRBD1. V was clipped by 2 bases and J by 6 bases; unmatched bases: 10. The CDR3 extends over 16 amino acids. Germline-derived CDR1 and CDR2 are SEHNR and FQNEAQ (reference sequence). The CDR3 bases are TGTGCCAGCAGCTTAAAGGGGGGACAGGGTAGAGATGGCTACACCTTC. Its protein product is CASSLKGGQGRDGYTF.

This chain connects TRBV28 to TRBJ1-2; unclear D gene. The CDR3 totals 12 residues. V was clipped by 3 bases and J by 4 bases, with 6 bases between them. Germline V gene lookup returns CDR1 MDHEN and CDR2 SYDVKM. The CDR3 loop reads CASSFLSYGYTF. DNA of the CDR3: TGTGCCAGCAGTTTTCTCTCCTATGGCTACACCTTC.

The rearrangement links TRBV29-1 to TRBJ2-1; TRBD2 matches at 13 bases. Germline V gene data show CDR1 as SQVTM and CDR2 as ANQGSEA. This CDR3 is built from 17 residues. V dropped 7 bases and J dropped 6; count of bases not matched to a gene: 15. The CDR3 loop is CSGGHPPGLAGFNEQFF. The CDR3 bases are TGCAGCGGTGGACATCCGCCGGGACTAGCGGGATTCAATGAGCAGTTCTTC.

The rearrangement links TRBV29-1 to TRBJ2-7, with 10 nucleotides matching TRBD2. Germline CDR1 and CDR2: SQVTM and ANQGSEA. V shed 4 bases, J shed 2 bases, and the junction held 2 bases outside the gene matches. This CDR3 comprises 13 residues. In nucleotides, the CDR3 is TGCAGCGTTGGGACTAGCGGTCCCTACGAGCAGTACTTC. Its protein is CSVGTSGPYEQYF.

The chain's CDR3 is CASSVAWERKNTDTQYF. As DNA, the CDR3 is TGTGCCAGCAGCGTAGCTTGGGAGCGTAAAAACACAGATACGCAGTATTTT. The chain combines TRBV9 with TRBJ2-3; perhaps TRBD2 as D (5 bases). Trimming took off 0 bases at V and 2 bases at J, with 16 bases between the two ends. This CDR3 is 17 amino acids long. Germline V lookup: CDR1 SGDLS, CDR2 YYNGEE.

This clone was seen a single time. CDR3 nucleotides: TGTGCCAGCAGCTTTGGCTTTAATGAGCAGTTCTTC. It is translated as CASSFGFNEQFF. The rearrangement links TRBV11-2 to TRBJ2-1; D remains unclear. The V gene's germline CDR1 is SGHAT and CDR2 FQNNGV. V gave up 3 bases and J gave up 7 bases, with 7 bases separating them. The CDR3 runs 12 residues.

The chain combines TRBV27 with TRBJ1-5, with D perhaps TRBD1 (5 bases). CDR1 and CDR2 (germline): MNHEY, SMNVEV (reference sequence). V was clipped by 11 bases and J by 2 bases, with 16 bases between them. The CDR3 consists of 14 residues. The CDR3 coding sequence is TGTGCCCAAGGTCGGAAAGGGGGCAATCAGCCCCAGCATTTT. It translates to CAQGRKGGNQPQHF.

In DNA form, the CDR3 reads TGTGCCAGCAGCCGACAGGAGGCTGGCGGGGAGCTGTTTTTT. This codes for CASSRQEAGGELFF. V and J are TRBV3-1 (or the pseudogene TRBV3-2) and TRBJ2-2, with D perhaps TRBD1 (6 bases). Germline V gene sequence: CDR1 LGHDT, CDR2 YNNKEL (reference sequence). This CDR3 has 14 amino acids. V shed 4 bases and J shed 7 bases, with 13 bases lying between them.

The chain is built from TRBV28 and TRBJ1-1, with a possible D match to TRBD1 (6 bases). V dropped 6 bases and J dropped 1 base, with 12 bases sitting between them. CDR3 length equals 14 residues. CDR1 MDHEN and CDR2 SYDVKM come from the germline V gene. Here the CDR3 reads CASRNTGRNTEAFF. CDR3 bases: TGTGCCAGCAGAAATACAGGGAGGAACACTGAAGCTTTCTTT.

J is TRBJ1-6 and V is TRBV5-6; perhaps TRBD1 as D (5 bases). V lost 3 bases to trimming and J lost 7 bases, with 14 bases between them. The CDR3 totals 15 residues. Germline V gives CDR1 SGHDT, CDR2 YYEEEE. The CDR3 DNA reads TGTGCCAGCAGCTACATGACAGTCTGGAATTCACCCCTCCACTTT. It codes for CASSYMTVWNSPLHF.

This clone was observed a handful of times. The V call is TRBV5-1, the J call TRBJ1-1, with 10 bases identical to TRBD1. CDR1 is SGHRS and CDR2 is YFSETQ in the germline V gene. This CDR3 has 20 residues. The junction had 26 bases not matched to a gene; V was cut back by 2 bases and J by 10 bases. CDR3 loop: CASSLVPPGQGSSLQDGAFF. The CDR3 bases are TGCGCCAGCAGCTTAGTGCCCCCGGGACAGGGGTCCAGCCTCCAAGATGGAGCTTTCTTT.

J is TRBJ1-5 and V is TRBV12-2. TRBV12-2 is noted as a pseudogene. The CDR3 extends over 17 amino acids. The CDR3 nucleotides are TGTGCAAGTCGCTCAACTAGACCCAAGGACTTCAATCAGCCCCAGCATTTT. Translating it yields CASRSTRPKDFNQPQHF.

On this clone itself: Distinct nucleotide sequences in the sample also encode this CDR3. The V and J genes are TRBV15 and TRBJ2-6; D is undetermined. The CDR3 has 15 amino acids. V lost 1 base and J lost 1, with 5 bases in between. Germline CDR1 reads LNHNV; CDR2 reads YYDKDF (reference sequence). In DNA form, the CDR3 reads TGTGCCACCAGCAGAGTCCGGTCTGGGGCCAACGTCCTGACTTTC. Translation: CATSRVRSGANVLTF.

This chain's CDR3 is CASRTYYEQYF. CDR3 in DNA: TGTGCCAGCAGGACATACTACGAGCAGTACTTC. The chain is built from TRBV6-5 and TRBJ2-7, with D unresolved. V was pared by 6 bases and J by 3 bases, with 6 bases between. The CDR3 extends over 11 amino acids. Germline CDR1 MNHEY, CDR2 SVGAGI.

V usage is TRBV20-1 and J usage is TRBJ1-5, with 9 positions matching TRBD1. J gave up 3 bases and V 3 bases, and 12 bases lay outside the gene matches. Germline V gives CDR1 DFQATT, CDR2 SNEGSKA (reference sequence). This CDR3 region has 17 residues. The CDR3 bases are TGCAGTGCTAGTTCCGACAGGGGGATGGGGGCCAATCAGCCCCAGCATTTT. Its translation is CSASSDRGMGANQPQHF.

This clone was detected once. The V call is TRBV5-6, the J call TRBJ1-5, with D maybe TRBD1 (5 bases). The germline V gene has CDR1 SGHDT and CDR2 YYEEEE. V gave up 1 base and J gave up 5 bases, with 13 bases separating them. The CDR3 covers 15 residues. As DNA, the CDR3 is TGTGCCAGCAGCTTGACGGGACGGGGGTATCAGCCCCAGCATTTT. It codes for CASSLTGRGYQPQHF.

The chain employs TRBV4-2 and TRBJ1-6, with 7 nucleotides matching TRBD1. This CDR3 is 15 amino acids long. Germline trimming cut 5 bases from V and 11 bases from J; bases unmatched to any gene: 12. Germline-derived CDR1 and CDR2 are LGHNA and YNFKEQ. The CDR3 protein is CASSELQGRVTPLHF. DNA of the CDR3: TGTGCCAGCAGCGAACTACAGGGGCGTGTTACACCCCTCCACTTT.

The chain combines TRBV28 with TRBJ2-7; D is possibly TRBD1 (7 bases). The CDR3 is made up of 14 amino acids. The germline gives CDR1 MDHEN, CDR2 SYDVKM. V dropped 8 bases and J dropped 1 base, with 15 bases sitting between them. CDR3 nucleotides: TGTGCCAGCTGTTGGAGGGACAGTTCCTACGAGCAGTACTTC. It yields the protein CASCWRDSSYEQYF.

The chain carries TRBV10-3 and TRBJ2-7; tentatively, D is TRBD1 (7 bases). Germline V gives CDR1 ENHRY, CDR2 SYGVKD. Between the trimmed V and J ends, which lost 8 bases and 7 bases, there was a span of 15 bases. CDR3 length equals 12 residues. CDR3 nucleotides: TGTGCCATCTTCAGGGGGGCGGGTGAGCAGTACTTC. It translates to CAIFRGAGEQYF.

This clone was counted a single time. The chain is built from TRBV10-3 and TRBJ1-2, with 8 bases that match TRBD1. V dropped 7 bases and J dropped 6; count of bases not matched to a gene: 7. This CDR3 region has 13 residues. Germline V gene lookup returns CDR1 ENHRY and CDR2 SYGVKD. CDR3 DNA: TGTGCCATCACCGGACAGGGCGGACATGGCTACACCTTC. Its translation is CAITGQGGHGYTF.

J is TRBJ2-1 and V is TRBV6-2 or TRBV6-3; 7 bases fit TRBD1. CDR3 length: 18 residues. V dropped 2 bases and J dropped 4; count of bases not matched to a gene: 14. Germline CDR1 is MNHEY and CDR2 is SVGEGT. The CDR3 DNA sequence: TGTGCCAGCAGTTACCAAAGGGGGCAGGGGTCGGGGTACAATGAGCAGTTCTTC. Residues: CASSYQRGQGSGYNEQFF.

V usage is TRBV9 and J usage is TRBJ2-1, with D perhaps TRBD2 (5 bases). Trimming took 1 base from V and 6 from J, leaving 8 bases between them. The germline V gene has CDR1 SGDLS and CDR2 YYNGEE. This CDR3 comprises 13 residues. The CDR3 loop reads CASSVSSLNEQFF. DNA for the CDR3: TGTGCCAGCAGCGTATCTAGCCTCAATGAGCAGTTCTTC.